Sequencing of this T cell receptor beta chain was carried out in a study of cytomegalovirus exposure and HLA in healthy donors. Use of 60 Vbeta and 13 Jbeta primers characterized the PCR. Sequenced by immunoSEQ multiplex PCR; TCRdb stores in-frame clones only, minus some. The sample has some 140,000 clones, over 70% seen once. The CDR3 extends over 13 amino acids. CDR1 is SNHLY and CDR2 is FYNNEI in the germline V gene. Sample: PBMCs. The receptor comes from a man aged 18 to 29 in good health and CMV-seronegative. V is TRBV2 and J is TRBJ1-6, with D unresolved. The CDR3 sequence is CTGGSSYNSPLHF. The CDR3 nucleotides are TGTACCGGAGGGAGCTCCTATAATTCACCCCTCCACTTT.